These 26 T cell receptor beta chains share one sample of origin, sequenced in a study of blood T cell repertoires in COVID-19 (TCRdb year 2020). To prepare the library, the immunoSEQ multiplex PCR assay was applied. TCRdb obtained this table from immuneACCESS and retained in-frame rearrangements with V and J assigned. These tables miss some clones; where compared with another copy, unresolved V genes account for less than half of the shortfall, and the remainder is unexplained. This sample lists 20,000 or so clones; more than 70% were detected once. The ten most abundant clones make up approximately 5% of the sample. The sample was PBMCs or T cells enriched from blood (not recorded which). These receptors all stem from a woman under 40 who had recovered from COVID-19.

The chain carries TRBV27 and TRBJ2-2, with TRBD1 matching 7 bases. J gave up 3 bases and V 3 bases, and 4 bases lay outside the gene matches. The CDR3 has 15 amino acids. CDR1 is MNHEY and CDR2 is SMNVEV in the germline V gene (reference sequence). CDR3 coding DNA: TGTGCCAGCAGTTTCGGGACAGAGTACACCGGGGAGCTGTTTTTT. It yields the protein CASSFGTEYTGELFF.

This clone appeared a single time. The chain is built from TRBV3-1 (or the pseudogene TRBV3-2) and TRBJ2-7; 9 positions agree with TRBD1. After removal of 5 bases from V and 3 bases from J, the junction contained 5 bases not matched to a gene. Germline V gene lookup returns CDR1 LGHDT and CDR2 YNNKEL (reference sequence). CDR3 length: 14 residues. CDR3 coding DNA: TGTGCCAGCAGCGGGACAGGGATATTCTACGAGCAGTACTTC. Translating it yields CASSGTGIFYEQYF.

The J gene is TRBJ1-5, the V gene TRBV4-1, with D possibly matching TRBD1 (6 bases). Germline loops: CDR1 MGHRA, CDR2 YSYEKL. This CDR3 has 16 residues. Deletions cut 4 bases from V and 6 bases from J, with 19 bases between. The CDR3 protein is CASSPAYGGASQPQHF. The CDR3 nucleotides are TGCGCCAGCAGCCCTGCCTATGGGGGCGCCAGTCAGCCCCAGCATTTT.

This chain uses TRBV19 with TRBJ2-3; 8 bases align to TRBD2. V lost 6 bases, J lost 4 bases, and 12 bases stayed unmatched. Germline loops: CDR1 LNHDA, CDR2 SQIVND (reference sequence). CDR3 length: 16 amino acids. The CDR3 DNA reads TGTGCCAGTAGAGGGTTCGCGGGGGGCCAGGCAGATACGCAGTATTTT. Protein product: CASRGFAGGQADTQYF.

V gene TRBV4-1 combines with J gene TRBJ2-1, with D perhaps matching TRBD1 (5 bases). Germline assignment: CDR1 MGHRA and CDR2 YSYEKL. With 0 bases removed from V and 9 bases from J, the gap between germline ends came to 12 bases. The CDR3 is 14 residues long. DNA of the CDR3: TGCGCCAGCAGCCAAGATCCAGGGTGGGGTGAGCAGTTCTTC. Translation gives CASSQDPGWGEQFF.

This CDR3 is CASSLPIQGPQYF. CDR3 nucleotides: TGTGCCAGCAGCTTGCCCATACAGGGTCCCCAGTACTTC. The gene calls are TRBV7-2 and TRBJ2-7, with D perhaps matching TRBD1 (6 bases). The CDR3 has 13 residues. Germline CDR1 and CDR2: SGHTA and FQGNSA. Trimming took 3 bases from V and 10 from J, leaving 16 bases between them.

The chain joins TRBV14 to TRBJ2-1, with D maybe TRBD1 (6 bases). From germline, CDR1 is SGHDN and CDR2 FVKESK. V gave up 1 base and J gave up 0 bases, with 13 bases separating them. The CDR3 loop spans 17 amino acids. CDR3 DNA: TGTGCCAGCAGCCAAGGGGACACAAGGAGCTCCTACAATGAGCAGTTCTTC. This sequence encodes CASSQGDTRSSYNEQFF.

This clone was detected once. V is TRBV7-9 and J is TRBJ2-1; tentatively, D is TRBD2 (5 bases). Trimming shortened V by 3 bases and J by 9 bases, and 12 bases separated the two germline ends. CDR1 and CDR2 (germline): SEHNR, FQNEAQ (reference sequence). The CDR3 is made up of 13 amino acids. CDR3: CASSFGGSGEQFF. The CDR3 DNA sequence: TGTGCCAGCAGCTTTGGCGGGTCGGGTGAGCAGTTCTTC. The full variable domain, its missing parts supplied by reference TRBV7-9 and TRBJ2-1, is DTGVSQNPRHKITKRGQNVTFRCDPISEHNRLYWYRQTLGQGPEFLTYFQNEAQLEKSRLLSDRFSAERPKGSFSTLEIQRTEQGDSAMYLCASSFGGSGEQFFGPGTRLTVL.

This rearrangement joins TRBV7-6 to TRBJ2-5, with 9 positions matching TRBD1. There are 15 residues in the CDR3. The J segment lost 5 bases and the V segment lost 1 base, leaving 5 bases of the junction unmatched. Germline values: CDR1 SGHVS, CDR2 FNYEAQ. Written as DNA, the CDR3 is TGTGCCAGCAGCTTAGGGACAGGGGTCGGGGAGACCCAGTACTTC. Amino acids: CASSLGTGVGETQYF.

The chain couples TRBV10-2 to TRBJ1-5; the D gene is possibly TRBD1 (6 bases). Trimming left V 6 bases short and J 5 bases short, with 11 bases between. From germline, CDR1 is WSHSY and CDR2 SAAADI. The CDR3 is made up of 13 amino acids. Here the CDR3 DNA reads TGCGCCAGCAGAGGACAGACCCATCAGCCCCAGCATTTT. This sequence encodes CASRGQTHQPQHF.

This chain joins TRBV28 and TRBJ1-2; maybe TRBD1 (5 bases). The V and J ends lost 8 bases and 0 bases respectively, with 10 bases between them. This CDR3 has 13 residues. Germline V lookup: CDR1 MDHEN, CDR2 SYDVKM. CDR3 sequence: CASGGGANYGYTF. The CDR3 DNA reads TGTGCCAGCGGGGGGGGAGCTAACTATGGCTACACCTTC.

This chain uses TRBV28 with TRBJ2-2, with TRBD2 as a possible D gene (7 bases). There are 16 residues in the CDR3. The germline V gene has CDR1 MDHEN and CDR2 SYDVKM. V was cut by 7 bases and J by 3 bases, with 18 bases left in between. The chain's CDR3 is CASTDGRGPDTGELFF. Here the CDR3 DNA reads TGTGCCAGCACCGATGGGCGGGGGCCCGACACCGGGGAGCTGTTTTTT. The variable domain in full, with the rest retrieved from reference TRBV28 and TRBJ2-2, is DVKVTQSSRYLVKRTGEKVFLECVQDMDHENMFWYRQDPGLGLRLIYFSYDVKMKEKGDIPEGYSVSREKKERFSLILESASTNQTSMYLCASTDGRGPDTGELFFGEGSRLTVL.

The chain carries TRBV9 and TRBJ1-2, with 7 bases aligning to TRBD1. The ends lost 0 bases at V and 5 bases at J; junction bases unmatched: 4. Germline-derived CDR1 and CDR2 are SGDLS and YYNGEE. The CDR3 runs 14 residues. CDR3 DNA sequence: TGTGCCAGCAGCGTAGCTGAGGGGGCATATGGCTACACCTTC. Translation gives CASSVAEGAYGYTF.

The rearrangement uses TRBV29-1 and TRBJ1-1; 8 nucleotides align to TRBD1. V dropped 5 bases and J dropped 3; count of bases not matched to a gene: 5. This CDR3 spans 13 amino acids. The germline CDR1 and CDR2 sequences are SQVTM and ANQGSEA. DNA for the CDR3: TGCAGCGTTATTCAGGGGGCCGACACTGAAGCTTTCTTT. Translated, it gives CSVIQGADTEAFF.

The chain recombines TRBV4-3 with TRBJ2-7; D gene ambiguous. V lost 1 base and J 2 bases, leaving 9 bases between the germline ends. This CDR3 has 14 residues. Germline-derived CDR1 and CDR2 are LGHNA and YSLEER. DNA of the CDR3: TGCGCCAGCAGCCAAGGGGCAGGAACCTACGAGCAGTACTTC. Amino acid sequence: CASSQGAGTYEQYF.

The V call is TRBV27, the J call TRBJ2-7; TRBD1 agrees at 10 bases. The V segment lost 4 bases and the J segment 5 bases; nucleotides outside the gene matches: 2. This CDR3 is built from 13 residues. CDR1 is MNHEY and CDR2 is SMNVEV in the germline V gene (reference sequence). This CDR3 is CASSWDRGNEQYF. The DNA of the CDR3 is TGTGCCAGCAGTTGGGACAGGGGAAACGAGCAGTACTTC.

CDR3 nucleotides: TGTGCCAGCAGTTTCGGAGCCGGGGAGCTGTTTTTT. It encodes CASSFGAGELFF. The chain combines TRBV12-3 or TRBV12-4 with TRBJ2-2; no definite D call. The CDR3 spans 12 residues. Between the trimmed V and J ends, which lost 3 bases and 6 bases, there was a span of 5 bases.

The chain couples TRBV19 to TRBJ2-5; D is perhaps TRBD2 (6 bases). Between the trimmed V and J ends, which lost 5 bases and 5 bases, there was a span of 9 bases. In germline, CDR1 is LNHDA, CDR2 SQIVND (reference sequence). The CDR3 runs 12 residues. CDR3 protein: CASSGEEETQYF. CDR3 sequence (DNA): TGTGCCAGTAGTGGGGAGGAGGAGACCCAGTACTTC.

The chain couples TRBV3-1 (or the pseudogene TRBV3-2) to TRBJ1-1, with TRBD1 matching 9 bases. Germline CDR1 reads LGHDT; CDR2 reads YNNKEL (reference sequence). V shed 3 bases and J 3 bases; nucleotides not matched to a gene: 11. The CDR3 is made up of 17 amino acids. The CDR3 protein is CASSQGNRGRRDTEAFF. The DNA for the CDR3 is TGTGCCAGCAGCCAGGGAAACAGGGGGCGCCGGGACACTGAAGCTTTCTTT.

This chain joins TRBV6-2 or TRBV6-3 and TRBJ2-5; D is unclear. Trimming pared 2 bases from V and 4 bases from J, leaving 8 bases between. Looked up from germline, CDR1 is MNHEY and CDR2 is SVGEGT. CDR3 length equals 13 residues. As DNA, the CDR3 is TGTGCCAGCAGTTACCCTTCCCCAGAGACCCAGTACTTC. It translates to CASSYPSPETQYF.

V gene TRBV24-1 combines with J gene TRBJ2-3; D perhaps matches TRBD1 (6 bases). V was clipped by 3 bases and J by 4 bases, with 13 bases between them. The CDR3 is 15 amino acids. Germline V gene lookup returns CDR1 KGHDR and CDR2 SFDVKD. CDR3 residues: CATSDPTGLADTQYF. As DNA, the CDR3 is TGTGCCACCAGTGATCCTACAGGGTTAGCAGATACGCAGTATTTT.

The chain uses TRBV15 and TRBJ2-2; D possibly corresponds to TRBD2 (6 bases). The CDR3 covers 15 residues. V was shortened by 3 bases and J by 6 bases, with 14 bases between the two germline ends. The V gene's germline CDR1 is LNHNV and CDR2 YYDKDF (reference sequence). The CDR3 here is CATSRGGSTAGELFF. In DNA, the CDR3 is TGTGCCACCAGCAGGGGGGGTTCCACCGCCGGGGAGCTGTTTTTT.

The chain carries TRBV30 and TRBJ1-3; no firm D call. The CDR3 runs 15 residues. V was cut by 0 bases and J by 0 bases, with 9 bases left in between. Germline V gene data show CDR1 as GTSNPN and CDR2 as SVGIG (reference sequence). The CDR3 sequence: CAWSVKGGSGNTIYF. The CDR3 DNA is TGTGCCTGGAGTGTAAAAGGCGGCTCTGGAAACACCATATATTTT.

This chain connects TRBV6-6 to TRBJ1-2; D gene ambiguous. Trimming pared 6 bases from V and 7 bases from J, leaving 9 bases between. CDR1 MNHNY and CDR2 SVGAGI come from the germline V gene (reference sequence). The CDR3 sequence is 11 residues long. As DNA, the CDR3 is TGTGCCAGCAGCCCAGACATTGGCTACACCTTC. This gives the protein CASSPDIGYTF.

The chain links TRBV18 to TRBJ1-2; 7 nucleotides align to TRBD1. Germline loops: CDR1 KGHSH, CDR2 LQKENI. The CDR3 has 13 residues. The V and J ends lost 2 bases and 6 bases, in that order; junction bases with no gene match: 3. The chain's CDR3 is CASSPFGTDGYTF. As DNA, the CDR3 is TGTGCCAGCTCACCATTCGGGACAGATGGCTACACCTTC.

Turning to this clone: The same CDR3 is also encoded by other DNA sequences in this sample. This CDR3 reads CASSPGTGYEQYF. The CDR3 DNA reads TGTGCCAGCTCACCCGGGACAGGCTACGAGCAGTACTTC. The J gene is TRBJ2-7, the V gene TRBV18; 8 bases align to TRBD1. This CDR3 is built from 13 residues. Germline lookup yields CDR1 KGHSH and CDR2 LQKENI. V shed 3 bases, J shed 3 bases, and the junction held 1 base outside the gene matches.